The rows below give T cell receptor beta chains drawn from one sample of a study of glioma-infiltrating T cells after dendritic cell vaccination. The table came from immunoSEQ multiplex PCR; TCRdb's copy has only in-frame clones and leaves some out. The sample has 98,000 or so clones; around 80% are singletons. Sequenced material: blood, taken after dendritic cell vaccination. The source is a human donor with glioblastoma. CDR3s include the opening cysteine and the closing phenylalanine or tryptophan.

V | length | CDR3
TRBV11-2 | 12 | CASSPVNQPQHF
TRBV5-1 | 15 | CASSWGQSYNSPLHF
TRBV4-2 | 14 | CASSPEYAEGEQFF
TRBV7-2 | 17 | CASSFTGSDRNPRGYTF
TRBV6-1 | 15 | CASSLLAGEGDTQYF
TRBV19 | 12 | CASSIYNQPQHF
TRBV6-6 | 13 | CASSPGLVEYRYF
TRBV19 | 15 | CASLKTGFSNQPQHF
TRBV28 | 15 | CASSPRGYWGNTIYF
TRBV4-2 | 17 | CASSQEGRGEQGYGYTF
TRBV7-9 | 14 | CASSLPPGNTEAFF
TRBV28 | 12 | CASSLAGYEQYF
TRBV6-1 | 12 | CASSVRTEKLFF
TRBV7-2 | 17 | CASSYPRTSGGAETQYF
TRBV18 | 15 | CASSSGIDSNQPQHF
TRBV2 | 13 | CASSEGQGYGYTF
TRBV19 | 15 | CASRSLFWGLNGYTF
TRBV5-4 | 14 | CASSSRTGLNEQFF
TRBV15 | 15 | CATSRATTGGNTIYF
TRBV5-1 | 15 | CASSLGDRGRETQYF
TRBV20-1 | 11 | CSARGLGEQYF
TRBV27 | 13 | CASSEVYRGEQYF
TRBV5-4 | 16 | CASSSGTGMRTDTQYF
TRBV5-1 | 14 | CASSLGTGTDTQYF
TRBV30 | 18 | CAWGQAGIPAISYNEQFF
TRBV6-4 | 14 | CASNYRDLNEKLFF
TRBV30 | 14 | CASGQGSFTDTQYF
TRBV28 | 14 | CASSLGLASGELFF
TRBV5-6 | 14 | CASRETGWDYGYTF
TRBV30 | 12 | CAWSQGAGELFF
TRBV7-3 | 19 | CASSLSPMGVAASTDTQYF
TRBV7-6 | 18 | CASSSYRPGLAGSDTQYF
TRBV9 | 15 | CASSVDGGMNTEAFF
TRBV2 | 17 | CASSEGSGAGVQETQYF
TRBV6-5 | 14 | CASGRGAHNYGYTF
TRBV4-1 | 17 | CASSQTGTGGVYYGYTF
TRBV9 | 14 | CASSVDGTYNEQFF
TRBV10-3 | 13 | CAISTSARNPQHF
TRBV18 | 14 | CASSRTGANYGYTF
TRBV19 | 12 | CASSITGGGYTF
TRBV28 | 14 | CASIDAGMFYEQYF
TRBV6-5 | 13 | CAGGKQLNTEAFF
TRBV6-5 | 15 | CASSYSGTSYNEQFF
TRBV6-1 | 15 | CASRLGHFSGNTIYF
TRBV19 | 17 | CASSPRDRGSGANVLTF
TRBV11-2 | 15 | CASSLSSDSAYEQYF
TRBV7-8 | 14 | CASSTQIMNTEAFF
TRBV2 | 13 | CASSPTANYGYTF
TRBV5-1 | 13 | CASRWDTYNEQFF
TRBV28 | 14 | CASRWDRGTYEQYF
TRBV7-9 | 13 | CASSLGAFYGYTF
TRBV2 | 16 | CASSESQGSSYNEQFF